This T cell receptor beta chain was sequenced during a study of beta chain features in type 1 diabetes. Sorted CD4+ subsets: naive, central memory, regulatory, stem cell-like memory (CD45RO/CCR7/CD25/CD127/CD95/CD27 panel). Sorted populations were all over 95% pure. Regarding the study as a whole: All four CD4+ subsets of Type 1 diabetes patients contained TCRB CDR3s that were moderately but significantly shorter.

Concerning this clone: Its matching antigen is unknown.

Expressed TCRB transcripts were sequenced, since all the RNA that had been isolated was reverse transcribed. Naive, central memory and regulatory T cell samples averaged approximately 3.8 million reads. TCRdb's table, derived via immunoSEQ multiplex PCR, lists solely in-frame clones and lacks some. In the table there are 300,000 to 350,000 clones, roughly 12% of which are singletons. From germline, CDR1 is SGHAT and CDR2 FQDESV (reference sequence). Trimming stripped 4 bases from V and 7 bases from J, with 16 bases between. CDR3 size: 15 residues. This receptor was obtained from a woman aged 18-29 years with type 1 diabetes. This rearrangement joins TRBV11-1 to TRBJ2-2; D is uncertain. The sequencing input was naive CD4+ T cells from blood. The CDR3 DNA follows: TGTGCCAGCAGCTCGGTGAGATACCCTGGCGGGGAGCTGTTTTTT. Its translation: CASSSVRYPGGELFF.